This T cell receptor (beta chain) was obtained from a study of technical replicates of blood from a handful of donors. Assay: immunoSEQ multiplex PCR; the TCRdb copy retains only in-frame clones and omits some. The table records approximately 81,000 clones, approximately 94% of them present only once. Germline trimming cut 0 bases from V and 4 bases from J; bases unmatched to any gene: 2. The CDR3 contains 14 residues. From germline, CDR1 is LGHNA and CDR2 YSLEER. Sample: T cells isolated from PBMCs. The TCR comes from a human donor in good health. The rearrangement links TRBV4-3 to TRBJ1-2; 7 nucleotides match TRBD1. The CDR3 nucleotides are TGCGCCAGCAGCCAAGAGACAGGGAGCTATGGCTACACCTTC. Protein: CASSQETGSYGYTF.